What follows are 20 T cell receptor beta chains derived from one specimen sequenced in a study of cytomegalovirus exposure and HLA in healthy donors. The PCR had 60 Vbeta and 13 Jbeta primers. Profiled with immunoSEQ multiplex PCR; TCRdb holds only in-frame clones, not every one. Of about 200,000 clones listed, around 86% are singletons. Material for sequencing was PBMCs. Receptors were obtained from a woman under 30 in good health and CMV-seronegative.

This clone was detected once. The genes are TRBV27 and TRBJ2-7, with a possible D match to TRBD1 (5 bases). Germline values: CDR1 MNHEY, CDR2 SMNVEV (reference sequence). The CDR3 is made up of 13 amino acids. The V end was cut by 9 bases, the J end by 0 bases, with 12 bases between. The CDR3 loop is CASSRRDSYEQYF. Here the CDR3 DNA reads TGTGCCAGTAGCCGCAGGGACTCCTACGAGCAGTACTTC.

V gene TRBV6-6 combines with J gene TRBJ2-7; maybe TRBD1 (5 bases). The CDR3 totals 13 residues. Germline V gives CDR1 MNHNY, CDR2 SVGAGI (reference sequence). The V end lost 4 bases, the J end lost 1 base, and 8 bases lay between the germline ends. The CDR3 loop is CASSSYRSYEQYF. The CDR3 region has the DNA TGTGCCAGCAGTTCTTACAGGTCCTACGAGCAGTACTTC.

The table lists this clone with a count of one. V usage is TRBV2 and J usage is TRBJ2-3, with 9 bases aligning to TRBD1. Germline CDR1 is SNHLY and CDR2 is FYNNEI. J gave up 4 bases and V 8 bases, and 10 bases lay outside the gene matches. The CDR3 spans 15 residues. The chain's CDR3 is CASVPGTGHPDTQYF. The CDR3 nucleotides are TGTGCCAGCGTGCCCGGGACAGGGCATCCAGATACGCAGTATTTT.

V usage is TRBV11-1 and J usage is TRBJ2-2, with 8 bases that match TRBD2. Per the germline V gene, CDR1 is SGHAT and CDR2 is FQDESV (reference sequence). The CDR3 is 13 amino acids. Trimming at V came to 4 bases and at J to 8 bases, leaving 3 bases not matched to a gene. CDR3 amino acids: CASSSASGGELFF. The CDR3 bases are TGTGCCAGCAGCTCGGCTAGCGGGGGGGAGCTGTTTTTT.

V is TRBV5-6 and J is TRBJ1-2; the D is unclear. V dropped 4 bases and J dropped 5 bases, with 18 bases sitting between them. Germline V CDR1 and CDR2: SGHDT, YYEEEE. The CDR3 totals 15 residues. CDR3 coding DNA: TGTGCCAGCAGCGCGGCGGCCTCAAATTGGTATGGCTACACCTTC. This translates into CASSAAASNWYGYTF.

The chain employs TRBV6-5 and TRBJ1-5; 7 bases line up with TRBD1. The CDR3 length is 14 residues. V was clipped by 6 bases and J by 3 bases; unmatched bases: 5. Germline CDR1 and CDR2: MNHEY and SVGAGI. Written as DNA, the CDR3 is TGTGCCAGCAGCCGGGACAGCTCCAATCAGCCCCAGCATTTT. Translated: CASSRDSSNQPQHF.

The CDR3 region is CASSQETEGQPQHF. The DNA for the CDR3 is TGCGCCAGCAGCCAAGAGACAGAAGGGCAGCCCCAGCATTTT. V is TRBV4-3 and J is TRBJ1-5; TRBD1 is a possible D gene (5 bases). The CDR3 totals 14 residues. Germline CDR1 is LGHNA and CDR2 is YSLEER. Trimming removed 0 bases from V and 7 bases from J, with 10 bases in between.

The J gene is TRBJ1-3, the V gene TRBV2; the D is unclear. V was cut by 6 bases and J by 0 bases, with 9 bases left in between. The CDR3 is 14 residues long. Per the germline V gene, CDR1 is SNHLY and CDR2 is FYNNEI. DNA for the CDR3: TGTGCCAGCAGAGAGATAAACTCTGGAAACACCATATATTTT. The encoded protein is CASREINSGNTIYF.

The V gene is TRBV7-2, the J gene TRBJ1-1; D is unclear. The CDR3 sequence is 13 residues long. Between the trimmed V and J ends, which lost 2 bases and 1 base, there was a span of 5 bases. Per the germline V gene, CDR1 is SGHTA and CDR2 is FQGNSA. The chain's CDR3 is CASSLQENTEAFF. As DNA, the CDR3 is TGTGCCAGCAGCTTACAGGAGAACACTGAAGCTTTCTTT.

This chain connects TRBV15 to TRBJ1-2; D not certain. CDR3 length: 14 amino acids. Trimming left V 5 bases short and J 4 bases short, with 14 bases between. The germline CDR1 and CDR2 sequences are LNHNV and YYDKDF (reference sequence). CDR3 sequence reads: CATSPTKGSYGYTF. The CDR3 coding sequence is TGTGCCACCAGCCCAACCAAAGGGAGCTATGGCTACACCTTC.

This chain links TRBV13 with TRBJ2-2; D gene unclear. This CDR3 is built from 14 residues. The V end was cut by 1 base, the J end by 3 bases, with 6 bases between. Germline V lookup: CDR1 PRHDT, CDR2 FYEKMQ (reference sequence). The DNA for the CDR3 is TGTGCCAGCAGCTTAGTTAGTTACACCGGGGAGCTGTTTTTT. Translation gives CASSLVSYTGELFF.

The chain links TRBV5-1 to TRBJ2-3, with TRBD2 as a possible D gene (7 bases). V lost 0 bases and J 0 bases, leaving 11 bases between the germline ends. The germline V gene has CDR1 SGHRS and CDR2 YFSETQ. The CDR3 consists of 16 residues. The CDR3, as DNA: TGCGCCAGCAGCTTGGCCGAGGGGGGGAGCACAGATACGCAGTATTTT. It specifies CASSLAEGGSTDTQYF.

V usage is TRBV4-2 and J usage is TRBJ2-1, with TRBD2 matching 12 bases. The CDR3 is 17 residues long. Germline values: CDR1 LGHNA, CDR2 YNFKEQ. Trimming at V came to 0 bases and at J to 7 bases, leaving 7 bases not matched to a gene. The CDR3 DNA follows: TGTGCCAGCAGCCAAGACCCCCTAGCGGGAGGGGGGAATGAGCAGTTCTTC. Encoded protein: CASSQDPLAGGGNEQFF.

The chain has TRBV6-5 and TRBJ1-2, with D maybe TRBD1 (5 bases). V lost 6 bases and J lost 4, with 15 bases in between. In germline, CDR1 is MNHEY, CDR2 SVGAGI. CDR3 length: 14 amino acids. The CDR3 loop is CASSPPDKPYGYTF. In nucleotides, the CDR3 is TGTGCCAGCAGCCCACCGGACAAACCCTATGGCTACACCTTC.

This clone was recorded once. The chain has TRBV7-3 and TRBJ1-1; D perhaps matches TRBD1 (6 bases). The V end lost 2 bases, the J end lost 6 bases, and 10 bases lay between the germline ends. The CDR3 sequence is 13 residues long. Germline loops: CDR1 SGHTA, CDR2 FQGTGA. CDR3 coding DNA: TGTGCCAGCAGCTTACAGGGGAGGGCTGAAGCTTTCTTT. It codes for CASSLQGRAEAFF. The full variable domain, with the rest looked up from reference TRBV7-3 and TRBJ1-1, is GAGVSQTPSNKVTEKGKYVELRCDPISGHTALYWYRQSLGQGPEFLIYFQGTGAADDSGLPNDRFFAVRPEGSVSTLKIQRTERGDSAVYLCASSLQGRAEAFFGQGTRLTVV.

J is TRBJ1-1 and V is TRBV19; D is unclear. Germline loops: CDR1 LNHDA, CDR2 SQIVND (reference sequence). Between the trimmed V and J ends, which lost 6 bases and 3 bases, there was a span of 11 bases. CDR3 length: 13 amino acids. CDR3 DNA sequence: TGTGCCAGTAGAATCGCGGGAGACACTGAAGCTTTCTTT. Its translation is CASRIAGDTEAFF.

The chain recombines TRBV27 with TRBJ2-3; 10 positions agree with TRBD2. Per the germline V gene, CDR1 is MNHEY and CDR2 is SMNVEV (reference sequence). Trimming at V came to 3 bases and at J to 1 base, leaving 22 bases not matched to a gene. The CDR3 loop spans 22 amino acids. This CDR3 is CASSFSPLDRLAGVWGTDTQYF. Here the CDR3 DNA reads TGTGCCAGCAGTTTCTCGCCCCTCGACCGGCTAGCGGGAGTTTGGGGCACAGATACGCAGTATTTT.

The V gene is TRBV4-1, the J gene TRBJ2-7; D is uncertain. V was shortened by 4 bases and J by 4 bases, with 11 bases between the two germline ends. The CDR3 length is 13 residues. Looked up from germline, CDR1 is MGHRA and CDR2 is YSYEKL. CDR3 nucleotides: TGCGCCAGCAGCCTCGTCCTATCGTACGAGCAGTACTTC. Its protein product is CASSLVLSYEQYF.

Comments on this clone: The junction and the germline gene differ at one end; a read error may be behind it. The genes are TRBV7-7 and TRBJ2-5; 9 nucleotides align to TRBD1. Germline CDR1 is SSHAT and CDR2 is FNYEAQ (reference sequence). This CDR3 region has 12 residues. The CDR3 nucleotides read TGTGCTAGCAGCTTGGACAGGGGGACCCAGTACTTC. Translating it yields CASSLDRGTQYF.

The chain combines TRBV7-9 with TRBJ1-1; 8 bases are shared with TRBD1. The CDR3 covers 13 residues. V shed 4 bases and J 5 bases; nucleotides not matched to a gene: 3. The germline CDR1 and CDR2 sequences are SEHNR and FQNEAQ (reference sequence). CDR3 amino acids: CASSWTGRTEAFF. The CDR3 region has the DNA TGTGCCAGCAGCTGGACAGGGAGAACTGAAGCTTTCTTT.